Below, 28 T cell receptor beta chains from the same sample are listed, as sequenced in a study of tumor-infiltrating lymphocytes in primary liver carcinoma. Co-extracting RNA and DNA was done with 20-30 mg of unsorted bulk tissue as input. Reverse transcription of approximately 500 ng total RNA with a constant-region primer produced TCR beta cDNA. Employing slightly modified ARM-PCR, three nested multiplex PCR rounds were run, and these gave rise to the TCR beta libraries. The first two PCR rounds used TRBV1-TRBV30 primers with a Cbeta primer, roughly 10 cycles each. TCRdb independently ran MiXCR on the multiplex PCR reads; one entry per CDR3 protein. Of roughly 120,000 distinct CDR3 sequences listed, 50% to 70% are singletons. The sample taken for sequencing was liver tumor tissue from sampling region 1. The subset is: tumor region T1, superior pole. These receptors all stem from a woman aged 55-69 years with primary liver carcinoma and hepatitis B virus infection.

This clonotype was observed a handful of times. One end of the junction is discordant with germline, which a read error may explain. The chain recombines TRBV29-1 with TRBJ2-5; TRBD2 might be the D (6 bases). CDR3 length equals 14 residues. From germline, CDR1 is SQVTM and CDR2 ANQGSEA. In DNA form, the CDR3 reads TGCAGCGCTGAAGATCGCCTAGCGAGGGAGACACAGTACTTC. Residues: CSAEDRLARETQYF.

A note on this clonotype: The junction shows a germline mismatch at one end, possibly a read error. The chain recombines TRBV6-2 or TRBV6-3 with TRBJ1-5; 7 bases align to TRBD1. The germline V gene encodes CDR1 MNHEY and CDR2 SVGEGT. The CDR3 is 15 amino acids. The CDR3 coding sequence is TGTACCAGCAGTTCACGACAGGGATGGGATCAGCCCCAACATTTT. It is translated as CTSSSRQGWDQPQHF.

This clonotype was seen only once. Possible read error: a much larger clone is one base away. The chain couples TRBV5-1 to TRBJ2-1; 8 bases line up with TRBD2. The CDR3 spans 15 residues. Per the germline V gene, CDR1 is SGHRS and CDR2 is YFSETQ. V shed 5 bases and J 5 bases; nucleotides not matched to a gene: 9. The CDR3 is CASRWIAGRNNEQFF. Here the CDR3 DNA reads TGCGCCAGCAGATGGATAGCGGGACGTAACAATGAGCAGTTCTTC.

This clonotype was found a few times. A much larger clone is a single base away; this may be a read error. V gene TRBV28 combines with J gene TRBJ2-1; tentatively, D is TRBD2 (6 bases). The germline V and J ends were trimmed by 1 base and 3 bases, with 13 bases remaining between them. The CDR3 totals 16 residues. Germline V gives CDR1 MDHEN, CDR2 SYDVKM. CDR3 sequence reads: CASSLLASGRYNEQFF. The DNA of the CDR3 is TGTGCCAGCAGTTTATTAGCCAGCGGGCGCTACAATGAGCAGTTCTTC.

Remarks on this clonotype: This may be a read error, as it is one base from a much larger clone. The chain links TRBV14 to TRBJ2-3; D is undetermined. The V gene lost 1 base and the J gene lost 7 bases, with 6 bases spanning the gap. The CDR3 has 12 residues. Germline CDR1 and CDR2: SGHDN and FVKESK. The CDR3 sequence: CASSQGRHTQYF. DNA of the CDR3: TGTGCCAGCAGCCAAGGTCGTCATACGCAGTATTTT.

Points on this clonotype: It may be a read error: a sequence one base away is much more abundant. The chain has TRBV6-2 or TRBV6-3 and TRBJ2-1, with TRBD1 matching over 7 bases. The CDR3 runs 12 residues. Germline V gene lookup returns CDR1 MNHEY and CDR2 SVGEGT. CDR3 nucleotides: TGTGCCAGCAATTACAGGGGAAATGAGCAGTTCTTC. Amino acid sequence: CASNYRGNEQFF.

In regard to this clonotype: This may be a read error, as it is one base from a much larger clone. The DNA for the CDR3 is TGTGCCAACAGTAGACAGGGCGGGGGCTACACCTTC. As protein: CANSRQGGGYTF. The V and J genes are TRBV12-3 or TRBV12-4 and TRBJ1-2; TRBD1 aligns across 7 bases. The CDR3 has 12 amino acids.

The chain couples TRBV18 to TRBJ2-3; no firm D call. CDR3 length: 13 amino acids. V lost 1 base, J lost 2 bases, and 4 bases lay in between. Germline V gene data show CDR1 as KGHSH and CDR2 as LQKENI. The CDR3 spells CASSPQTTDTQYF. CDR3 DNA: TGTGCCAGCTCACCACAGACCACAGATACGCAGTATTTT.

As to this clonotype: A read error may produce the germline difference seen at one junction end. The chain carries TRBV29-1 and TRBJ2-7; 8 bases are a match to TRBD2. The CDR3 runs to 15 residues. Looked up from germline, CDR1 is SQVTM and CDR2 is ANQGSEA. CDR3 sequence reads: CSAEGGRPPFYELYF. The CDR3 DNA follows: TGCAGCGCTGAAGGCGGGAGGCCCCCATTCTACGAGCTGTACTTC.

The chain joins TRBV5-4 to TRBJ2-3; no definite D call. The CDR3 has 13 amino acids. V was pared by 2 bases and J by 5 bases, with 9 bases between. Germline lookup yields CDR1 SGHNT and CDR2 YYREEE (reference sequence). CDR3 loop: CASSFEFRDTQYF. The DNA for the CDR3 is TGTGCCAGCAGCTTTGAGTTCAGAGATACGCAGTATTTT.

Remarks on this clonotype: The germline gene is not matched at one end of the junction; a read error may be the cause. V is TRBV25-1 and J is TRBJ2-7, with D tentatively TRBD1 (5 bases). CDR3 length: 13 residues. Germline CDR1 is MGHDK and CDR2 is SYGVNS. The CDR3 DNA is TGTGCCAGCACCCCAGCTAGGGGCTACGAGCACTACTTC. Translating gives CASTPARGYEHYF.

In this sample, this clonotype turned up a few times. This chain joins TRBV28 and TRBJ1-3; unclear D gene. The germline V and J ends were trimmed by 7 bases and 0 bases, with 10 bases remaining between them. Germline assignment: CDR1 MDHEN and CDR2 SYDVKM. The CDR3 contains 14 residues. DNA for the CDR3: TGTGCCAGCATTTCGCGGAGCTCTGGAAACACCATATATTTT. It codes for CASISRSSGNTIYF.

Concerning this clonotype: The junction differs from germline at one of its ends, possibly a read error. The chain is built from TRBV11-2 and TRBJ2-1, with a weak D call TRBD2 (5 bases). CDR3 size: 16 residues. Germline-derived CDR1 and CDR2 are SGHAT and FQNNGV. CDR3 DNA: TGTGCCAGCAGCACCCTTCTAGCCGGCTCCTGCAATGAGCAGTTCTTC. Its translation is CASSTLLAGSCNEQFF.

A word on this clonotype: The junction departs from germline at one end; a sequencing error may be responsible. V and J are TRBV6-6 and TRBJ1-5; D perhaps matches TRBD1 (5 bases). Germline V gives CDR1 MNHNY, CDR2 SVGAGI (reference sequence). The CDR3 sequence is 14 residues long. The CDR3 bases are TGTTCCAGCAGGGAGTCCGGAGGCAATCAGCCCCAGCATTTT. This gives the protein CSSRESGGNQPQHF.

This clonotype appeared a few times. The chain uses TRBV28 and TRBJ2-2; 8 bases are a match to TRBD2. The germline gives CDR1 MDHEN, CDR2 SYDVKM. V was clipped by 6 bases and J by 3 bases; unmatched bases: 6. The length of the CDR3 is 15 residues. For the CDR3, the DNA is TGTGCCAGCAGGGGCGGGGGGCTGGACACCGGGGAGCTGTTTTTT. Protein sequence: CASRGGGLDTGELFF.

Details on this clonotype: Its ends do not fully match the called genes, so a read error is possible. The chain employs TRBV28 and TRBJ1-2; maybe TRBD1 (5 bases). The germline V gene encodes CDR1 MDHEN and CDR2 SYDVKM. The CDR3 consists of 12 residues. The CDR3, as DNA: TGTGCTAGCAGCCGGGGGACCTATGGCTACACCTTC. Protein product: CASSRGTYGYTF.

Notes on this clonotype: A much bigger clone sits one base away, suggesting this may be a read error. The rearrangement links TRBV5-1 to TRBJ2-5; TRBD2 aligns across 10 bases. CDR1 and CDR2 from the germline V gene are SGHRS and YFSETQ. V gave up 4 bases and J gave up 2 bases; unmatched junction bases: 8. This CDR3 spans 16 amino acids. CDR3 sequence reads: CASSRGLARIQETQYF. In DNA form, the CDR3 reads TGCGCCAGCAGCCGGGGACTAGCGCGGATACAAGAGACCCAGTACTTC. Variable domain in full (rest from reference TRBV5-1 and TRBJ2-5): KAGVTQTPRYLIKTRGQQVTLSCSPISGHRSVSWYQQTPGQGLQFLFEYFSETQRNKGNFPGRFSGRQFSNSRSEMNVSTLELGDSALYLCASSRGLARIQETQYFGPGTRLLVL.

Worth noting for this clonotype: The conserved closing phenylalanine or tryptophan is absent in this CDR3, likely reflecting a read error. The chain uses TRBV5-1 and TRBJ2-7; D gene uncertain. Germline V gives CDR1 SGHRS, CDR2 YFSETQ. The CDR3 contains 14 residues. V dropped 0 bases and J dropped 6 bases, with 13 bases sitting between them. The CDR3 sequence is CASSLDSQACEQYL. CDR3 sequence (DNA): TGCGCCAGCAGCTTGGACAGCCAAGCCTGCGAGCAGTACCTC.

In its sample, this clonotype was seen many times. A read error is possible here, since a much larger clone lies one base away. This chain links TRBV11-2 with TRBJ2-2; D possibly corresponds to TRBD2 (5 bases). Germline V CDR1 and CDR2: SGHAT, FQNNGV. The CDR3 spans 13 residues. Here the CDR3 DNA reads TGTGCCAGCAGCCCCCATTATCCCGGGGAGCCGTTTTTT. This codes for CASSPHYPGEPFF.

The table lists this clonotype with many counts. The V and J genes are TRBV10-3 and TRBJ2-1, with 16 bases that match TRBD2. The CDR3 is made up of 19 amino acids. The V gene's germline CDR1 is ENHRY and CDR2 SYGVKD. Trimming cost V 1 base and J 3 bases; bases outside gene matches: 6. CDR3 amino acids: CAISEWGLAGGTNYNEQFF. The CDR3 nucleotides are TGTGCCATCAGTGAGTGGGGACTAGCGGGAGGGACGAACTACAATGAGCAGTTCTTC.

Of note for this clonotype: The CDR3 end shows no conserved phenylalanine or tryptophan, and so a read error is likely. V gene TRBV11-2 combines with J gene TRBJ1-5, with TRBD1 as a possible D gene (6 bases). Germline-derived CDR1 and CDR2 are SGHAT and FQNNGV. The CDR3 consists of 13 residues. The CDR3 loop is CTSSLGRGQPQHI. DNA of the CDR3: TGTACCAGCAGCTTAGGCAGGGGTCAGCCCCAGCATATT.

This clonotype was seen more than once but under ten times. J is TRBJ2-3 and V is TRBV30, with a weak D call TRBD1 (5 bases). V dropped 3 bases and J dropped 6 bases, with 16 bases sitting between them. The CDR3 consists of 14 residues. Germline V lookup: CDR1 GTSNPN, CDR2 SVGIG (reference sequence). CDR3 protein: CAWRSQGSSDTQYF. DNA of the CDR3: TGTGCCTGGAGGAGCCAGGGATCTTCGGATACGCAGTATTTT. The full variable domain, in which reference TRBV30 and TRBJ2-3 provide the parts outside the CDR3, is SQTIHQWPATLVQPVGSPLSLECTVEGTSNPNLYWYRQAAGRGLQLLFYSVGIGQISSEVPQNLSASRPQDRQFILSSKKLLLSDSGFYLCAWRSQGSSDTQYFGPGTRLTVL.

To note about this clonotype: A read error may account for a junction end that differs from germline. The chain uses TRBV11-2 and TRBJ2-7; D not resolved. CDR1 and CDR2 (germline): SGHAT, FQNNGV. The CDR3 extends over 13 amino acids. CDR3 amino acids: CASSKLHVYEQCF. The CDR3 DNA is TGTGCCAGCAGCAAACTACATGTCTACGAGCAGTGCTTC.

Worth noting for this clonotype: Mismatch with germline at one junction end may stem from a read error. The CDR3 DNA sequence: TGTGCCAGTAGTCAGGGGACAGTTCAAGAGACCCGGTACTTC. Amino acids: CASSQGTVQETRYF. The chain links TRBV19 to TRBJ2-5; the match to TRBD1 covers 7 bases. Germline CDR1 reads LNHDA; CDR2 reads SQIVND (reference sequence). There are 14 residues in the CDR3.

As for this clonotype: Germline and junction disagree at one end, which may indicate a read error. V is TRBV11-2 and J is TRBJ2-1, with 15 nucleotides matching TRBD2. In germline, CDR1 is SGHAT, CDR2 FQNNGV. The CDR3 runs to 18 residues. The CDR3 region has the DNA TGTGCCTGCAGCTTTGGACTAGCGGGAGGGCGAGCCGTGAACGAGCAGTTCTTC. Encoded protein: CACSFGLAGGRAVNEQFF.

Turning to this clonotype: Possible read error: a much larger clone is one base away. The V call is TRBV6-1, the J call TRBJ1-4; D may be TRBD1 (5 bases). In germline, CDR1 is MNHNS, CDR2 SASEGT. V was pared by 6 bases and J by 10 bases, with 15 bases between. The CDR3 runs 13 residues. CDR3 sequence (DNA): TGTGCCAGCAGCCTGGGACCGGGGAGAAAACTGTTTTTT. This translates into CASSLGPGRKLFF.

A word on this clonotype: One end of the junction does not line up with germline, which may come from a read error. J is TRBJ2-2 and V is TRBV11-3, with D tentatively TRBD1 or TRBD2 (5 bases each). The CDR3 has 14 residues. Germline CDR1 is SGHNT and CDR2 is YENEEA. The DNA for the CDR3 is TGTGCCAGCCTACTGTCGAGGAACACCAGGGAGCTGTTCTTT. This sequence encodes CASLLSRNTRELFF.

In regard to this clonotype: One end of the junction is discordant with germline, which a read error may explain. CDR3 DNA sequence: TGTGCCAGCAGTTACCCTAGCGGGAGCTTCTACAATGGGCAGTTCTTC. Translated, it gives CASSYPSGSFYNGQFF. The chain joins TRBV6-2 or TRBV6-3 to TRBJ2-1; 10 bases agree with TRBD2. Looked up from germline, CDR1 is MNHEY and CDR2 is SVGEGT. This CDR3 has 16 amino acids.